Below, 2 T cell receptor beta chains from the same sample are listed, as sequenced in a study of metastatic and nonmetastatic thyroid tumors. No treatment had been given to any patient before thyroid surgery. TCRdb reassembled clones from the PCR reads with MiXCR. The data show some 23,000 clones, 22% seen once. Sequenced material: tumor tissue. Source of these receptors: a female donor with papillary thyroid cancer or a benign thyroid nodule (not recorded which). Some clones in this sample may be carry-over from other donors' samples.

This chain joins TRBV2 and TRBJ2-7; 8 positions match TRBD2. This CDR3 is built from 14 residues. The V gene's germline CDR1 is SNHLY and CDR2 FYNNEI. V was clipped by 2 bases and J by 6 bases; unmatched bases: 6. CDR3 bases: TGTGCCAGCAGTGAACTTTCGCGGGAGGTCGAGCAGTACTTC. Protein sequence: CASSELSREVEQYF.

This clone was detected ten times or more. The genes are TRBV7-9 and TRBJ2-3; TRBD2 is a possible D gene (6 bases). Trimming left V 5 bases short and J 3 bases short, with 9 bases between. The CDR3 runs 13 residues. Germline V gene sequence: CDR1 SEHNR, CDR2 FQNEAQ (reference sequence). CDR3 in amino acids: CASSPGTTDTQYF. The CDR3 DNA sequence: TGTGCCAGCAGCCCCGGGACTACAGATACGCAGTATTTT.